This is a list of T cell receptor beta chains from one sample in a study of spatial heterogeneity in lung cancer. MiXCR, applied by TCRdb to the 5' RACE reads, yields one record per CDR3 protein. The table records 95,000 to 130,000 distinct CDR3 sequences, about 12% of them present only once. Sequenced here: PBMCs, sampled at follow-up. These receptors were collected from a male donor with early-stage non-small cell lung cancer. CDR3s include the opening cysteine and the closing phenylalanine or tryptophan. The order of the fields is V gene, clone size, CDR3 protein. The size field is filled for only some rows; it gives once, few, many or a size class.

>TRBV12-3/TRBV12-4|NA
CASRLTTGRSFEQYF
>TRBV5-6|many
CASKTNSYEQYF
>TRBV18|few
CASSPETGPPTEAFF
>TRBV7-9|NA
CASSPDNYNEQFF
>TRBV27|NA
CASSQGLERGAFF
>TRBV7-2|once
CASSSRQGAYGYTF
>TRBV4-3|few
CASSQDGGGNEKLFF
>TRBV12-3/TRBV12-4|NA
CASRATVMNTEAFF
>TRBV10-3|few
CAIRAGTGGAEQYF
>TRBV5-1|NA
CASSFQGTEETQYF
>TRBV20-1|NA
CSARAGTGTSPLHF
>TRBV20-1|once
CSARDSHEQYF
>TRBV10-2|NA
CASSESGRNQPQHF
>TRBV5-6|NA
CASSFVRIGQGLGTDTQYF
>TRBV12-3/TRBV12-4|many
CASSSRQGPSVAKNIQYF
>TRBV6-5|few
CASSSVLGEQYF
>TRBV12-3/TRBV12-4|NA
CASSLAVQGYEQYF
>TRBV14|NA
CASSPGQREKLFF
>TRBV24-1|few
CATSDSGGNYEQYF
>TRBV20-1|many
CSAGTRDLRGSPLHF
>TRBV9|few
CASAAGGTDTQYF
>TRBV5-1|NA
CASSIKLHEQYF
>TRBV28|many
CAAAELYGYTF
>TRBV28|many
CASSLRDGLSYEQYF
>TRBV10-3|few
CAIKHVSYEQYF
>TRBV2|many
CASSEGQGLDNEQFF
>TRBV7-2|NA
CACSSLGLSQETQYF
>TRBV20-1|many
CSARDPKRGEDEQFF
>TRBV29-1|many
CSVVPGQGREQYF
>TRBV12-3/TRBV12-4|many
CASHPGQSGDQPQHF
>TRBV3-1|few
CASSLGPSSTDTQYF
>TRBV10-3|few
CAITSGGEQYF